Listed here is a single T cell receptor beta chain. V was clipped by 5 bases and J by 11 bases, with 11 bases between them. Germline V gives CDR1 SGHVS, CDR2 FQNEAQ. This CDR3 has 11 residues. Samples came from axillary lymph nodes draining the breast cancer. The data derive from a study of breast tumors, draining lymph nodes, adjacent tissues. Via MiXCR, TCRdb re-called the multiplex PCR reads, giving one row per CDR3 protein. In the table there are roughly 100,000 distinct CDR3 sequences, 30% of which are singletons. V and J are TRBV7-8 and TRBJ2-3; no clear D gene. This TCR was recovered from a female donor with breast cancer. Some clones in this sample may be carry-over from other donors' samples. The sample comprised axillary lymph node tissue. CDR3 coding DNA: TGTGCCAGCAGCGATTACAATGAGCAGTATTTT. This gives the protein CASSDYNEQYF.